Following are 21 T cell receptor beta chains from one sample sequenced in a study of blood T cells in healthy people across ages. With a J-beta primer mix and a sample-barcoded 5' primer, a second PCR ran roughly 6 to 11 cycles. TCRdb re-called the 5' RACE reads with MiXCR, one entry per CDR3 protein. The sample records some 700,000 distinct CDR3 sequences, 20% to 25% being singletons. Sequenced: blood. These receptors originate from a man in his sixties or seventies in good health.

There are a few counts of this clonotype. The chain employs TRBV27 and TRBJ2-7; D is unclear. The V end was cut by 0 bases, the J end by 2 bases, with 11 bases between. CDR1 is MNHEY and CDR2 is SMNVEV in the germline V gene (reference sequence). The CDR3 sequence is 15 residues long. CDR3 amino acids: CASSLSEGFPYEQYF. The CDR3 DNA reads TGTGCCAGCAGTTTATCGGAAGGGTTCCCCTACGAGCAGTACTTC.

This clonotype appeared many times. This chain connects TRBV13 to TRBJ2-5; the match to TRBD2 covers 8 bases. The CDR3 has 17 amino acids. V shed 6 bases and J 4 bases; nucleotides not matched to a gene: 16. Germline loops: CDR1 PRHDT, CDR2 FYEKMQ (reference sequence). The CDR3 spells CASRHSAGTSIGETQYF. The CDR3 DNA reads as TGTGCCAGCAGACATTCCGCCGGGACTAGTATAGGAGAGACCCAGTACTTC. Drawing the rest from reference TRBV13 and TRBJ2-5, the complete variable domain is AAGVIQSPRHLIKEKRETATLKCYPIPRHDTVYWYQQGPGQDPQFLISFYEKMQSDKGSIPDRFSAQQFSDYHSELNMSSLELGDSALYFCASRHSAGTSIGETQYFGPGTRLLVL.

This clonotype was seen a few times. V gene TRBV20-1 combines with J gene TRBJ1-1; 7 bases match TRBD1. After removal of 5 bases from V and 2 bases from J, the junction contained 8 bases not matched to a gene. This CDR3 spans 14 amino acids. Germline V CDR1 and CDR2: DFQATT, SNEGSKA (reference sequence). CDR3 bases: TGCAGTGCTCAGATAGACAGGGTCAACACTGAAGCTTTCTTT. Translated, it gives CSAQIDRVNTEAFF.

This chain uses TRBV19 with TRBJ1-2, with D perhaps matching TRBD1 (5 bases). CDR1 LNHDA and CDR2 SQIVND come from the germline V gene (reference sequence). Deletions cut 2 bases from V and 8 bases from J, with 9 bases between. CDR3 size: 12 residues. The CDR3 here is CASSIREGGYTF. In DNA, the CDR3 is TGTGCCAGTAGTATAAGAGAGGGGGGCTACACCTTC.

V is TRBV10-3 and J is TRBJ1-2; 10 bases fit TRBD1. The germline V gene encodes CDR1 ENHRY and CDR2 SYGVKD. With V trimmed by 6 bases and J by 0 bases, 7 bases remained unmatched. The CDR3 is 16 residues long. CDR3 loop: CAISTDRGAANYGYTF. The CDR3 nucleotides are TGTGCCATCAGCACGGACAGGGGGGCCGCTAACTATGGCTACACCTTC.

The J gene is TRBJ2-5, the V gene TRBV20-1, with TRBD2 matching over 12 bases. The assigned J gene may be wrong: the sequence end matches TRBJ2-1 better. CDR3 length equals 15 residues. Germline V lookup: CDR1 DFQATT, CDR2 SNEGSKA (reference sequence). CDR3 in DNA: TGCAGTGCGCCGACTAGCGGGAGCATCTACAATGAGCAGTTCTTC. Its protein is CSAPTSGSIYNEQFF.

This sequence joins TRBV28 and TRBJ1-2, with 8 positions matching TRBD1. Germline trimming cut 6 bases from V and 2 bases from J; bases unmatched to any gene: 5. Germline V gene sequence: CDR1 MDHEN, CDR2 SYDVKM. The CDR3 contains 14 residues. DNA of the CDR3: TGTGCCAGCAGATCCGGACAGGGCAACTATGGCTACACCTTC. This gives the protein CASRSGQGNYGYTF.

The chain joins TRBV2 to TRBJ2-2; D not certain. Per the germline V gene, CDR1 is SNHLY and CDR2 is FYNNEI. Trimming removed 1 base from V and 7 bases from J, with 7 bases in between. This CDR3 is 13 amino acids long. CDR3 amino acids: CASSEDLIGELFF. CDR3 in DNA: TGTGCCAGCAGTGAAGACTTGATCGGGGAGCTGTTTTTT.

This clonotype was detected only a few times. The rearrangement joins TRBV7-2 to TRBJ2-1; D is possibly TRBD2 (5 bases). The CDR3 is 15 residues long. In germline, CDR1 is SGHTA, CDR2 FQGNSA. V was trimmed by 2 bases and J by 0 bases, leaving 8 bases between them. The CDR3 region is CASSLSRVSYNEQFF. The CDR3 DNA follows: TGTGCCAGCAGCTTATCGCGGGTCTCCTACAATGAGCAGTTCTTC. The whole variable domain, filled in from reference TRBV7-2 and TRBJ2-1, reads GAGVSQSPSNKVTEKGKDVELRCDPISGHTALYWYRQSLGQGLEFLIYFQGNSAPDKSGLPSDRFSAERTGGSVSTLTIQRTQQEDSAVYLCASSLSRVSYNEQFFGPGTRLTVL.

This clonotype came up a few times. V usage is TRBV29-1 and J usage is TRBJ2-1; 8 bases map to TRBD2. The CDR3 consists of 15 residues. CDR1 SQVTM and CDR2 ANQGSEA come from the germline V gene. V dropped 3 bases and J dropped 4; count of bases not matched to a gene: 8. The DNA for the CDR3 is TGCAGCGTTGAGGGTTCTTCGGGAGGGTACAATGAGCAGTTCTTC. It specifies CSVEGSSGGYNEQFF.

This clonotype was detected only a few times. The chain couples TRBV27 to TRBJ2-2, with TRBD2 as a possible D gene (6 bases). The germline gives CDR1 MNHEY, CDR2 SMNVEV (reference sequence). V was trimmed by 7 bases and J by 4 bases, leaving 13 bases between them. This CDR3 is 14 amino acids long. CDR3 region: CASKGLGGTGELFF. CDR3 nucleotides: TGTGCCAGCAAGGGGTTGGGGGGCACCGGGGAGCTGTTTTTT.

This clonotype appeared a few times. This rearrangement joins TRBV3-1 to TRBJ1-2; possibly TRBD1 for D (5 bases). In germline, CDR1 is LGHDT, CDR2 YNNKEL (reference sequence). This CDR3 is built from 17 residues. V lost 8 bases and J lost 2, with 24 bases in between. CDR3 sequence (DNA): TGTGCCAGCGCTCCACTGTATGCGGGGACTCGGAACTATGGCTACACCTTC. This gives the protein CASAPLYAGTRNYGYTF.

This chain links TRBV12-3 or TRBV12-4 with TRBJ2-3, with D perhaps matching TRBD1 or TRBD2 (5 bases each). V was pared by 5 bases and J by 8 bases, with 8 bases between. The CDR3 spans 11 residues. The CDR3 spells CASSQRGTQYF. Written as DNA, the CDR3 is TGTGCCAGCAGTCAGAGGGGTACGCAGTATTTT.

This clonotype has ten or more counts. The chain employs TRBV12-3 or TRBV12-4 and TRBJ1-5; D is perhaps TRBD1 (6 bases). V was trimmed by 5 bases and J by 6 bases, leaving 17 bases between them. This CDR3 is 15 amino acids long. Here the CDR3 DNA reads TGTGCCAGCAGTCTCTCGACAGGATTCGTTCAGCCCCAGCATTTT. This encodes CASSLSTGFVQPQHF.

V gene TRBV6-6 combines with J gene TRBJ2-1; D remains ambiguous. The better agreement between TRBJ2-7 and the DNA end casts doubt on the J call. The CDR3 consists of 11 residues. The germline V gene has CDR1 MNHNY and CDR2 SVGAGI (reference sequence). CDR3 region: CASSYSGEQYV. CDR3 bases: TGTGCCAGCAGTTACTCAGGGGAGCAGTACGTC.

DNA of the CDR3: TGTGCCAGCAGCTTCCGGACAGGGGCCCTCTCTGGGGCCAACGTCCTGACTTTC. Translation gives CASSFRTGALSGANVLTF. The gene calls are TRBV7-2 and TRBJ2-6, with TRBD1 identical over 9 bases. Unmatched junction bases numbered 6, after V lost 3 bases and J lost 0 bases. CDR1 SGHTA and CDR2 FQGNSA come from the germline V gene. CDR3 length equals 18 residues.

This clonotype was found many times. The V call is TRBV29-1, the J call TRBJ2-3, with D maybe TRBD1 (6 bases). The length of the CDR3 is 11 residues. Trimming took off 7 bases at V and 11 bases at J, with 16 bases between the two ends. The germline CDR1 and CDR2 sequences are SQVTM and ANQGSEA. Written as DNA, the CDR3 is TGCAGCGAGTCGGCAGGACAGCGGCAGTATTTT. The encoded protein is CSESAGQRQYF.

This clonotype was detected a few times. The chain has TRBV20-1 and TRBJ2-5; D not certain. The germline V and J ends were trimmed by 3 bases and 5 bases, with 10 bases remaining between them. This CDR3 has 12 amino acids. In germline, CDR1 is DFQATT, CDR2 SNEGSKA (reference sequence). Written as DNA, the CDR3 is TGCAGTGCTAGGCGCAGTCGGGAGACCCAGTACTTC. It specifies CSARRSRETQYF.

The CDR3 loop reads CASSGQFKNIQYF. CDR3 coding DNA: TGTGCCAGCAGCGGACAGTTCAAAAACATTCAGTACTTC. The rearrangement uses TRBV2 and TRBJ2-4, with D possibly TRBD1 on 6 matching bases. This CDR3 comprises 13 residues. Germline assignment: CDR1 SNHLY and CDR2 FYNNEI. The V end was cut by 6 bases, the J end by 3 bases, with 9 bases between.

Many counts were recorded for this clonotype. The chain uses TRBV11-2 and TRBJ2-4; TRBD2 agrees at 10 bases. The CDR3 is 19 amino acids. Germline V gene sequence: CDR1 SGHAT, CDR2 FQNNGV. V shed 2 bases and J 0 bases; nucleotides not matched to a gene: 10. The CDR3 here is CASSLTTSGTGIAKNIQYF. The DNA for the CDR3 is TGTGCCAGCAGCTTAACAACTAGCGGGACCGGGATAGCCAAAAACATTCAGTACTTC. Variable domain in full (rest from reference TRBV11-2 and TRBJ2-4): EAGVAQSPRYKIIEKRQSVAFWCNPISGHATLYWYQQILGQGPKLLIQFQNNGVVDDSQLPKDRFSAERLKGVDSTLKIQPAKLEDSAVYLCASSLTTSGTGIAKNIQYFGAGTRLSVL.

The chain has TRBV4-1 and TRBJ1-2; 8 positions match TRBD1. The V segment lost 0 bases and the J segment 8 bases; nucleotides outside the gene matches: 11. The CDR3 spans 16 residues. Germline-derived CDR1 and CDR2 are MGHRA and YSYEKL. The chain's CDR3 is CASSQDSVDRGVGYTF. The CDR3 DNA reads TGCGCCAGCAGCCAAGACTCCGTAGACAGGGGAGTAGGCTACACCTTC.